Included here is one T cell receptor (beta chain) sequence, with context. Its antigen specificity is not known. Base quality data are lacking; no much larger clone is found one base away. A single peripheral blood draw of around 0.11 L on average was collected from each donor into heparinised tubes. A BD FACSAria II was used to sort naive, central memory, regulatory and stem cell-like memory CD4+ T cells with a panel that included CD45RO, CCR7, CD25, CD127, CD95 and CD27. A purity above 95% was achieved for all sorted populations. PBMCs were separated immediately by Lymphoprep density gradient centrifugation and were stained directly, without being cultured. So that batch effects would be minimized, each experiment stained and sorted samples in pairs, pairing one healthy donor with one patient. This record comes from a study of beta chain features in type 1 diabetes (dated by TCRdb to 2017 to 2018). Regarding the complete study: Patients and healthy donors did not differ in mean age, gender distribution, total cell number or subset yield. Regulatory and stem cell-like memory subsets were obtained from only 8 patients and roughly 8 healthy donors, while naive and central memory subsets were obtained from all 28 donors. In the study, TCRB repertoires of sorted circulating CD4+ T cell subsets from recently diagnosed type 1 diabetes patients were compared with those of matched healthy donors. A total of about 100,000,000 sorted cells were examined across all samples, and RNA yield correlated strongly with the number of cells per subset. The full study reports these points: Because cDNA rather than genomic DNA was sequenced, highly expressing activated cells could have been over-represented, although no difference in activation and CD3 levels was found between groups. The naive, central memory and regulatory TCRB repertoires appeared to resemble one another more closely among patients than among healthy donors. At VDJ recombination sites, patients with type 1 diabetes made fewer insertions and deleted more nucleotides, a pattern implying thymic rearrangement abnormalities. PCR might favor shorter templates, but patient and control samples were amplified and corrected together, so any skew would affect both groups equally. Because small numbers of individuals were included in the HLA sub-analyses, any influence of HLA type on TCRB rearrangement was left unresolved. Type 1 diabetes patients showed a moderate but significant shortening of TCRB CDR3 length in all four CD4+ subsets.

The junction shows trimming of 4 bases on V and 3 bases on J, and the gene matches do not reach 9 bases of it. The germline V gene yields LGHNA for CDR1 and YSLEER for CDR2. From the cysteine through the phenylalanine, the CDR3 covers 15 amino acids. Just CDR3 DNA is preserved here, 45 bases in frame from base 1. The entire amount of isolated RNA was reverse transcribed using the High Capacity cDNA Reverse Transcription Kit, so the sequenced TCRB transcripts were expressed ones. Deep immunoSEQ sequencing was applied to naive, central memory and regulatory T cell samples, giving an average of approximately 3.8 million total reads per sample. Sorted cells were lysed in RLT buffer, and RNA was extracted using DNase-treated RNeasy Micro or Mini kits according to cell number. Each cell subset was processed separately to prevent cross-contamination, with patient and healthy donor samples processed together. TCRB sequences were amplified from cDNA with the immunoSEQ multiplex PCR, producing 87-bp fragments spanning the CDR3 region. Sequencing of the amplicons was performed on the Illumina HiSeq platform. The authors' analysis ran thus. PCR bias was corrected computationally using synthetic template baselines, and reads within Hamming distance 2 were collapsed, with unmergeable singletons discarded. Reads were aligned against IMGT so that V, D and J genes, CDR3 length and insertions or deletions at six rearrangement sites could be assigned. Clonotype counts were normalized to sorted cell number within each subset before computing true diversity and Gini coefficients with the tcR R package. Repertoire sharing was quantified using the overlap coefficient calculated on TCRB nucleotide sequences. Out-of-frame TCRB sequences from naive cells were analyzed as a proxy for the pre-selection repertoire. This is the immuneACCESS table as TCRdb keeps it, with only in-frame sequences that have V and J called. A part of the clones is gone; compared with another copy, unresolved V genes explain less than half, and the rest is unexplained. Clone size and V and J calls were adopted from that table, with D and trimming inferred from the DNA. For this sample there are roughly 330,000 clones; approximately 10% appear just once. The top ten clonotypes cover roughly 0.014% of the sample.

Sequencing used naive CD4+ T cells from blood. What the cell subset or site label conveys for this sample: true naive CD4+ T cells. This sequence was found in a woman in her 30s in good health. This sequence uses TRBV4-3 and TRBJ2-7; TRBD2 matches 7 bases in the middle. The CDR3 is CASSRDPAGIYEQYF. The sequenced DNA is TGCGCCAGCAGCCGAGACCCAGCGGGAATCTACGAGCAGTACTTC.